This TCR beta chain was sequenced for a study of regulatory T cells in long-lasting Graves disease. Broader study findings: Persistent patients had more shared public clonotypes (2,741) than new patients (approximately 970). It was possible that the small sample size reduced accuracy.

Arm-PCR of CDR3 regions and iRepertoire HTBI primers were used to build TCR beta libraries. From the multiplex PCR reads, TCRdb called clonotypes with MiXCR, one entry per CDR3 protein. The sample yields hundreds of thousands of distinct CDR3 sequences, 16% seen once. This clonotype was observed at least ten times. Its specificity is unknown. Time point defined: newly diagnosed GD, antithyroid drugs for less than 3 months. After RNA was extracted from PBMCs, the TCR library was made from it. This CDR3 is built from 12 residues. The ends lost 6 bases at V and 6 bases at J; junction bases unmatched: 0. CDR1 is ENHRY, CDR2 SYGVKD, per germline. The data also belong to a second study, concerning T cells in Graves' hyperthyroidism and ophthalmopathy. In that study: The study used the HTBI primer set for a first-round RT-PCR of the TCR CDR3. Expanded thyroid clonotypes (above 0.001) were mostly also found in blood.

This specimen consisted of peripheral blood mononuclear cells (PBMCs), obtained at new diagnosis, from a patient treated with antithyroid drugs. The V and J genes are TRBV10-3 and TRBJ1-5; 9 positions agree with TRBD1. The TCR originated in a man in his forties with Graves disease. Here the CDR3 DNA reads TGTGCCATCAGGGACAGGGGTCAGCCCCAGCATTTT. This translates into CAIRDRGQPQHF.